The rows below give T cell receptor beta chains drawn from one sample of a study of cytomegalovirus exposure and HLA in healthy donors. Generated by immunoSEQ multiplex PCR, the TCRdb table keeps only in-frame clones and is missing some. The sample holds some 110,000 clones. The sample was PBMCs. These receptors originate from a man aged 40-49 years in good health and CMV-seropositive. CDR3s include the opening cysteine and the closing phenylalanine or tryptophan. Each record gives: D gene, V gene, J gene, CDR3 DNA, CDR3 protein. The D gene is left open where the match is weak.

TRBD1	TRBV29-1	TRBJ2-7	TGCAGCGGTTGGGGACAGGGGGCCTACGAGCAGTACTTC	CSGWGQGAYEQYF
-	TRBV19	TRBJ2-7	TGTGCCAGTAGCTTCCTCGGGGTTAGCTACGAGCAGTACTTC	CASSFLGVSYEQYF
TRBD2	TRBV6-8	TRBJ2-2	TGTGCCAGCAGTTCCCCCGGGGGGGAGCGGTTGCCTTGGTGCGCCGGGGAGCTGTTTTTT	CASSSPGGERLPWCAGELFF
TRBD2	TRBV5-6	TRBJ2-1	TGTGCCAGCAGCCCAGAGGCTAGCGGGAGGCCGAATGAGCAGTTCTTC	CASSPEASGRPNEQFF
TRBD2	TRBV5-6	TRBJ2-7	TGTGCCAGCACCCCGCGGGGGGCACCGGCCTACGAGCAGTACTTC	CASTPRGAPAYEQYF
-	TRBV27	TRBJ1-2	TGTGCCAGCAGCCCCCCACCGTCCAGGGGTTCTGGCTACACCTTC	CASSPPPSRGSGYTF
-	TRBV9	TRBJ1-4	TGTGCCAGCAGCGAATCCTTGAGGGGGGGTAATGAAAAACTGTTTTTT	CASSESLRGGNEKLFF
TRBD1	TRBV5-6	TRBJ2-7	TGTGCCAGCAGCCGACAGGGGGCGAGGGAGCAGTACTTC	CASSRQGAREQYF
-	TRBV7-9	TRBJ2-5	TGTGCCAGCAGCTTAGGGGATAGCGGAGGCCGGGAGACCCAGTACTTC	CASSLGDSGGRETQYF
-	TRBV27	TRBJ2-1	TGTGCCAGCAGTTGGGACTCGGTGGGCAATGAGCAGTTCTTC	CASSWDSVGNEQFF
-	TRBV7-3	TRBJ2-7	TGTGCCAGCAGCCTCGCCTCCGGTGACGAGCAGTACTTC	CASSLASGDEQYF
TRBD1	TRBV5-5	TRBJ1-1	TGTGCCAGCAGCTTGGTGGAGTTGACCGGGACAGCGAACACTGAAGCTTTCTTT	CASSLVELTGTANTEAFF
-	TRBV5-4	TRBJ2-1	TGTGCCAGCAGCTTGGACAGTCGCAATGAGCAGTTCTTC	CASSLDSRNEQFF
-	TRBV27	TRBJ2-1	TGTGCCAGCAGTTTGGTTGTAACAGTCAATGAGCAGTTCTTC	CASSLVVTVNEQFF
-	TRBV7-9	TRBJ1-1	TGTGCCAGCAGCTTAGGGCTTTGGAACACTGAAGCTTTCTTT	CASSLGLWNTEAFF
-	TRBV29-1	TRBJ2-5	TGCAGCGTTAGGTCGAGGGGGTCGTTCCAAGAGACCCAGTACTTC	CSVRSRGSFQETQYF
-	TRBV2	TRBJ2-2	TGTGCCAGCAGTGTTGAGGTTCGGGGAACCGGGGAGCTGTTTTTT	CASSVEVRGTGELFF
TRBD2	TRBV7-2	TRBJ2-1	TGTGCCAGCAGCTTACTAGCGGGGTCCTACAATGAGCAGTTCTTC	CASSLLAGSYNEQFF
TRBD1	TRBV18	TRBJ2-3	TGTGCCAGCTCACCACCGACAGGGCCAGATACGCAGTATTTT	CASSPPTGPDTQYF
-	TRBV27	TRBJ2-3	TGTGCCAGCAGTTACGGAGGTTCCGCAGATACGCAGTATTTT	CASSYGGSADTQYF
-	TRBV28	TRBJ1-5	TGTGCCAGCAGGGTACAGGGTCCAAATCAGCCCCAGCATTTT	CASRVQGPNQPQHF
-	TRBV29-1	TRBJ1-1	TGCAGCGTTGGTGGAGGAGGAATGAACACTGAAGCTTTCTTT	CSVGGGGMNTEAFF
TRBD1	TRBV19	TRBJ1-5	TGTGCCAGTAGTAAGACAGGGCAGTTTCAGCCCCAGCATTTT	CASSKTGQFQPQHF
TRBD1	TRBV11-2	TRBJ2-1	TGTGCCAGCAGCGCGACGACAGGGGGAAATGAGCAGTTCTTC	CASSATTGGNEQFF
TRBD1	TRBV7-8	TRBJ1-1	TGTGCCAGCAGCTCCCGACAGGGGGCGATTGCCACTGAAGCTTTCTTT	CASSSRQGAIATEAFF
-	TRBV6-1	TRBJ2-1	TGTGCCAGCAGGACTAGAAGTGTTCATGAGCAGTTCTTC	CASRTRSVHEQFF
TRBD1	TRBV5-6	TRBJ2-7	TGTGCCAGCAGCTTGCGACAGGGCGGAGAGCAGTACTTC	CASSLRQGGEQYF